Described below is a single T cell receptor beta chain sequence and its context. This entry is derived from a study of technical replicates of blood from a handful of donors. The CDR3 has 14 amino acids. Trimming cost V 0 bases and J 8 bases, with 13 bases left between them. In germline, CDR1 is PRHDT, CDR2 FYEKMQ (reference sequence). TCRdb's table, derived via immunoSEQ multiplex PCR, lists solely in-frame clones and lacks some. This sample carries about 70,000 clones, around 97% of them seen once, and the ten largest clones take approximately 0.2%. The TCR was taken from a human donor in good health. This chain links TRBV13 with TRBJ1-1; unclear D gene. Sequencing input: T cells isolated from PBMCs. The CDR3 sequence: CASSLGGMAVEAFF. The CDR3 coding sequence is TGTGCCAGCAGCTTAGGAGGTATGGCGGTAGAAGCTTTCTTT. The whole variable domain, remainder taken from reference TRBV13 and TRBJ1-1, is AAGVIQSPRHLIKEKRETATLKCYPIPRHDTVYWYQQGPGQDPQFLISFYEKMQSDKGSIPDRFSAQQFSDYHSELNMSSLELGDSALYFCASSLGGMAVEAFFGQGTRLTVV.